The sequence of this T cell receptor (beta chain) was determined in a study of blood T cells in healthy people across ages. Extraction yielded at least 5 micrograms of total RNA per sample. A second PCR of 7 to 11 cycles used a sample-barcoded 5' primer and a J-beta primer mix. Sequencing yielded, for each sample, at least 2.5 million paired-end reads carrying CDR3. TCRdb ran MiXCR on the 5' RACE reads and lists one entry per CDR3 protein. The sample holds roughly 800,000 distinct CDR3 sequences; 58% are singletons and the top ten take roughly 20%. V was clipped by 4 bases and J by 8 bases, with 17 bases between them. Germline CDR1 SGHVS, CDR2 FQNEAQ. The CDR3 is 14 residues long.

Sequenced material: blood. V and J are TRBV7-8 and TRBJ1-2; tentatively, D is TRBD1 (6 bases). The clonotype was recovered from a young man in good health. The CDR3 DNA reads TGTGCCAGCAGCTCAGCGGGGCGGGGGGCAGGCTACACCTTC. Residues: CASSSAGRGAGYTF. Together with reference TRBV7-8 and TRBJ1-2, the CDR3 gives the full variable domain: GAGVSQSPRYKVAKRGQDVALRCDPISGHVSLFWYQQALGQGPEFLTYFQNEAQLDKSGLPSDRFFAERPEGSVSTLKIQRTQQEDSAVYLCASSSAGRGAGYTFGSGTRLTVV.